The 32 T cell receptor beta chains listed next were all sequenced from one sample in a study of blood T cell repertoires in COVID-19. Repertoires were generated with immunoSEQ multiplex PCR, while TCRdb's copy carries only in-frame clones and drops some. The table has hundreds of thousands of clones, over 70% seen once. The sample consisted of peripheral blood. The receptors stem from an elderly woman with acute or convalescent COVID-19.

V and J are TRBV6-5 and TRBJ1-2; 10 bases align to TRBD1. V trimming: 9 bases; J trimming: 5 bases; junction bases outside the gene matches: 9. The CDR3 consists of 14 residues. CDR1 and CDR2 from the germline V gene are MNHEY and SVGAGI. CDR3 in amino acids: CASASGTGEYGYTF. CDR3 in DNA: TGTGCCAGTGCGTCCGGGACAGGGGAATATGGCTACACCTTC.

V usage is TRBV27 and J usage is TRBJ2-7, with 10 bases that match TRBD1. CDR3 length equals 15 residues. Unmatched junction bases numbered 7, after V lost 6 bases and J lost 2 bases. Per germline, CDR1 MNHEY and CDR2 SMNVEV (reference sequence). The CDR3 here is CASRGRDRGPYEQYF. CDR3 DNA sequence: TGTGCCAGCAGAGGCCGGGACAGGGGACCCTACGAGCAGTACTTC.

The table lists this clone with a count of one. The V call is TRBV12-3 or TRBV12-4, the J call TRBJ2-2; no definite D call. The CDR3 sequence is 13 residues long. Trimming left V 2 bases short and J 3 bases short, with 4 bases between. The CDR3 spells CASSLTDTGELFF. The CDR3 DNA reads TGTGCCAGCAGTTTAACAGACACCGGGGAGCTGTTTTTT.

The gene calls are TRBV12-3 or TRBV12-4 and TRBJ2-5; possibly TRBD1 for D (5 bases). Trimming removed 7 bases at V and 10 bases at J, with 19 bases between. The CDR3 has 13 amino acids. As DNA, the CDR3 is TGTGCCAGCACCCTGGTCCAAGGGGCCGACCAGTACTTC. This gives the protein CASTLVQGADQYF.

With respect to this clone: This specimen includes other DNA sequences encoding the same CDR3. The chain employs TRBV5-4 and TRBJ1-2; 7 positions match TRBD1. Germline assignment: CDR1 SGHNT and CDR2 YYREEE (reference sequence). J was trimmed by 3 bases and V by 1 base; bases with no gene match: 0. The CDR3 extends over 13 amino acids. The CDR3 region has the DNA TGTGCCAGCAGCTTGCAGGGGGACTATGGCTACACCTTC. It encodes CASSLQGDYGYTF.

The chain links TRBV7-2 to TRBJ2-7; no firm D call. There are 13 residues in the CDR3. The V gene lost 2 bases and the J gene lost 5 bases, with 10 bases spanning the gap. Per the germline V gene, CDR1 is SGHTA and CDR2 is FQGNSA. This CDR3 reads CASSLSNFHEQYF. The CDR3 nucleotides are TGTGCCAGCAGCTTAAGTAACTTCCACGAGCAGTACTTC.

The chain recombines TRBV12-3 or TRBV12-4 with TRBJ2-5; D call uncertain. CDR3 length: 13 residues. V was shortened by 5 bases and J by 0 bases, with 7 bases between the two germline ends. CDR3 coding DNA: TGTGCCAGCAGTCAGGCGAACCAAGAGACCCAGTACTTC. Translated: CASSQANQETQYF.

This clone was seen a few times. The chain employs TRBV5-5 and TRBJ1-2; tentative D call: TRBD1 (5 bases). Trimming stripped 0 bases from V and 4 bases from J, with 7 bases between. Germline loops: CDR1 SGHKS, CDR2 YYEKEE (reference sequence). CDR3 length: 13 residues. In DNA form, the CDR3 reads TGTGCCAGCAGCTTGGACAGGCTCTATGGCTACACCTTC. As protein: CASSLDRLYGYTF.

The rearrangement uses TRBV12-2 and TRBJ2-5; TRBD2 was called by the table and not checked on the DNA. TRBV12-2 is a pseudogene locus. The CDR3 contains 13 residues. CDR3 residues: CASRKEGMETQYF. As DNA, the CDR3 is TGTGCAAGTCGTAAGGAGGGCATGGAGACCCAGTACTTC.

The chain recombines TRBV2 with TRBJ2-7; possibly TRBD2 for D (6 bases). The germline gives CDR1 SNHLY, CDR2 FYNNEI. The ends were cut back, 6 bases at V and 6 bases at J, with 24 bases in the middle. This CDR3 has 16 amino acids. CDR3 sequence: CASSVIRQSGVGEQYF. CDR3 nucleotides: TGTGCCAGCAGCGTAATTCGACAGTCGGGGGTTGGCGAGCAGTACTTC.

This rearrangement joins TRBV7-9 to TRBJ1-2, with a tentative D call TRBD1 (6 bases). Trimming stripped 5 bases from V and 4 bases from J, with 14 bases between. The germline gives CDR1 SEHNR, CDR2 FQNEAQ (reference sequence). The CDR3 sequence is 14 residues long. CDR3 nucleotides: TGTGCCAGCAGCCCGCCAGGACAGTCCTATGGCTACACCTTC. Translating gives CASSPPGQSYGYTF.

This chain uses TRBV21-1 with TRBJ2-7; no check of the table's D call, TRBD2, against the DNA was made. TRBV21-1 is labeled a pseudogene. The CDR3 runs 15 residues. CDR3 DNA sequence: TGTGCCAGCAGCAAAGGGGCGTTCGAGGCGGGGGAGCAGTACTTC. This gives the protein CASSKGAFEAGEQYF.

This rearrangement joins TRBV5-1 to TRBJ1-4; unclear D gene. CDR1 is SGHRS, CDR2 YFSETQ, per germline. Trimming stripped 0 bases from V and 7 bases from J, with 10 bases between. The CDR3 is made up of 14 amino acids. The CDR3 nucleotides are TGCGCCAGCAGCTTGGAGCCGGCGGGTGAAAAACTGTTTTTT. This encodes CASSLEPAGEKLFF. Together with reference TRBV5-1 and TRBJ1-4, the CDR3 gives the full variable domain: KAGVTQTPRYLIKTRGQQVTLSCSPISGHRSVSWYQQTPGQGLQFLFEYFSETQRNKGNFPGRFSGRQFSNSRSEMNVSTLELGDSALYLCASSLEPAGEKLFFGSGTQLSVL.

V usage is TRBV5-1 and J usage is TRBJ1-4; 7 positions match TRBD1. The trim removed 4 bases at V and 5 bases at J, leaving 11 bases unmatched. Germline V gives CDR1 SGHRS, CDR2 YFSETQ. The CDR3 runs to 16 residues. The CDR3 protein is CASSGIEQGQNEKLFF. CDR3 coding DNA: TGCGCCAGCAGCGGCATCGAACAGGGACAGAATGAAAAACTGTTTTTT.

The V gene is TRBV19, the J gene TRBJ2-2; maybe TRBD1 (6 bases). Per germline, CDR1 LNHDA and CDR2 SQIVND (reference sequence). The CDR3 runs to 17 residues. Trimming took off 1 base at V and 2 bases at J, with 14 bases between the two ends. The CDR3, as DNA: TGTGCCAGTAGTATAGGATCAGGGGTGGTTAACACCGGGGAGCTGTTTTTT. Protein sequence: CASSIGSGVVNTGELFF.

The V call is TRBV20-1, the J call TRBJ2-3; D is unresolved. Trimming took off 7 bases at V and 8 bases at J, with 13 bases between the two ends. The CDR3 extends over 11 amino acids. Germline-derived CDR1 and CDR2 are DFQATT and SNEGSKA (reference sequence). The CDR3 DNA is TGCAGTGAGTTGTTGGAGCGTACGCAGTATTTT. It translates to CSELLERTQYF.

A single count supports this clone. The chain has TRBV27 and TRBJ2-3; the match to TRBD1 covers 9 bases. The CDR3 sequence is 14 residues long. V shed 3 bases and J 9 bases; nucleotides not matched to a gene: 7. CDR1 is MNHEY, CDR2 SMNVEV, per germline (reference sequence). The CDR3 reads CASSFPGQGETQYF. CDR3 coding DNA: TGTGCCAGCAGTTTCCCGGGACAGGGCGAAACGCAGTATTTT.

This CDR3 reads CASSFSGTANEKLFF. The CDR3 nucleotides read TGTGCCAGCAGTTTTTCGGGGACAGCTAATGAAAAACTGTTTTTT. The chain recombines TRBV28 with TRBJ1-4; 7 nucleotides match TRBD1. Germline CDR1 is MDHEN and CDR2 is SYDVKM. The CDR3 sequence is 15 residues long. V lost 3 bases, J lost 3 bases, and 4 bases stayed unmatched.

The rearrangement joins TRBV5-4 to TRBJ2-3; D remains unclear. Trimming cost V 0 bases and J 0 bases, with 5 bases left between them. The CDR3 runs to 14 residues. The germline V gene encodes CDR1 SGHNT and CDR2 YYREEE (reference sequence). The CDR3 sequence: CASSLGASTDTQYF. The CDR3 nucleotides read TGTGCCAGCAGCTTGGGGGCTAGCACAGATACGCAGTATTTT.

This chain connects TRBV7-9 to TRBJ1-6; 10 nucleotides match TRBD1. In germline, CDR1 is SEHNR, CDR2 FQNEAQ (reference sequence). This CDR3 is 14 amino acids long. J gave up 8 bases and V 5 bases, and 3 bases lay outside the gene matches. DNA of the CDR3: TGTGCCAGCAGCCGGACAGGGGGGTATTCACCCCTCCACTTT. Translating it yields CASSRTGGYSPLHF.

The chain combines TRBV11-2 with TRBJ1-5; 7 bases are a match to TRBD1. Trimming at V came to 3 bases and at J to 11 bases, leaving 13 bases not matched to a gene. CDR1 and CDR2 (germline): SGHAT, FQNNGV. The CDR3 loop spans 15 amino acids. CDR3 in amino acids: CASSLGGTGAESQHF. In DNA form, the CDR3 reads TGTGCCAGCAGCTTGGGTGGTACAGGGGCGGAGTCCCAGCATTTT.

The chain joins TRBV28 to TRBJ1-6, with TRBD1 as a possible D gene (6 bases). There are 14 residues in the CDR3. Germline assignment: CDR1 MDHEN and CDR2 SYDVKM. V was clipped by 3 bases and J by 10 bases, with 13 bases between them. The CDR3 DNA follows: TGTGCCAGCAGTTTCAGTCAGGGGCCGTCACCCCTCCACTTT. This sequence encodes CASSFSQGPSPLHF.

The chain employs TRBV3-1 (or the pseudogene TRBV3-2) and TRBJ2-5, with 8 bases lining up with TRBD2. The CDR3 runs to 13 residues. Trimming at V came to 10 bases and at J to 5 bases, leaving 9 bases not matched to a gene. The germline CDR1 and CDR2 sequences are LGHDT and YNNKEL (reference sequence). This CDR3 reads CATASGGQETQYF. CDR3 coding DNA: TGTGCCACCGCGTCGGGGGGGCAGGAGACCCAGTACTTC.

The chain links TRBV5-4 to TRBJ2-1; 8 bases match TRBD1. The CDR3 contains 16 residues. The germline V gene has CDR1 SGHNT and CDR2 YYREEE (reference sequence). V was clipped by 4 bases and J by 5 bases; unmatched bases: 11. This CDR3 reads CASSTPTGGIHNEQFF. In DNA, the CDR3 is TGTGCCAGCAGCACCCCAACAGGGGGAATCCACAATGAGCAGTTCTTC.

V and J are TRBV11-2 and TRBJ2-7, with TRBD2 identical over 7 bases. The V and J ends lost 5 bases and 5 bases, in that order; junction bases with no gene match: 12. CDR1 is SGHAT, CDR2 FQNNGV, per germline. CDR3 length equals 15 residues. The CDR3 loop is CASSPVSGVYDEQYF. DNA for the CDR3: TGTGCCAGCAGCCCCGTCAGCGGGGTATACGACGAGCAGTACTTC.

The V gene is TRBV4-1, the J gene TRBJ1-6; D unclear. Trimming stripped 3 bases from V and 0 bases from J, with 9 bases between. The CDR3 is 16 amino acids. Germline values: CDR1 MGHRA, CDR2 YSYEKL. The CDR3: CASSHSLSSYNSPLHF. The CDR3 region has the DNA TGCGCCAGCAGCCATAGCCTTAGCTCCTATAATTCACCCCTCCACTTT.

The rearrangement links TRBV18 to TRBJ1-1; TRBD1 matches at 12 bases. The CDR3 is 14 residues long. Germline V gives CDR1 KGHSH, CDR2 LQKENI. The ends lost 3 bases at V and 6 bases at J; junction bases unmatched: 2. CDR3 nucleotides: TGTGCCAGCTCACCGAGGGACAGGGGGCCTGAAGCTTTCTTT. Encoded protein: CASSPRDRGPEAFF.

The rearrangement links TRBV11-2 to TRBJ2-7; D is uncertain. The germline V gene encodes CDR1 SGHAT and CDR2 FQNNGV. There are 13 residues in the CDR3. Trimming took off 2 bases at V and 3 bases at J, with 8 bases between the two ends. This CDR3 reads CASSLSVDYEQYF. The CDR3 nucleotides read TGTGCCAGCAGCTTAAGTGTAGACTACGAGCAGTACTTC.

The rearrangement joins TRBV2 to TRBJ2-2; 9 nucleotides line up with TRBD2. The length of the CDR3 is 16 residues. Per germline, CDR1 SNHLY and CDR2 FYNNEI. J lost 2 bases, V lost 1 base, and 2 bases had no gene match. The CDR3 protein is CASSEVAGANTGELFF. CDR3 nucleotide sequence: TGTGCCAGCAGTGAAGTAGCGGGGGCCAACACCGGGGAGCTGTTTTTT. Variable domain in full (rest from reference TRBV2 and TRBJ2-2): EPEVTQTPSHQVTQMGQEVILRCVPISNHLYFYWYRQILGQKVEFLVSFYNNEISEKSEIFDDQFSVERPDGSNFTLKIRSTKLEDSAMYFCASSEVAGANTGELFFGEGSRLTVL.

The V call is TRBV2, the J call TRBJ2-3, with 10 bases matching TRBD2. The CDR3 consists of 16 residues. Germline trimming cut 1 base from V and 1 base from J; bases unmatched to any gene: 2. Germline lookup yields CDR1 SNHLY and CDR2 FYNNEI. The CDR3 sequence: CASSEVLAGGTDTQYF. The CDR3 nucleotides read TGTGCCAGCAGTGAAGTGCTAGCGGGGGGCACAGATACGCAGTATTTT. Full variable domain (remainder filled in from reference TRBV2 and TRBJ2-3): EPEVTQTPSHQVTQMGQEVILRCVPISNHLYFYWYRQILGQKVEFLVSFYNNEISEKSEIFDDQFSVERPDGSNFTLKIRSTKLEDSAMYFCASSEVLAGGTDTQYFGPGTRLTVL.

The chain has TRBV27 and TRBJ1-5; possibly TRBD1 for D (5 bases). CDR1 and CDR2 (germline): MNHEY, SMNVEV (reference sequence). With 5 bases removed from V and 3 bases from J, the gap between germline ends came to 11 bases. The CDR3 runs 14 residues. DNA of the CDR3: TGTGCCAGCAGTCCCCGACAGCCCAATCAGCCCCAGCATTTT. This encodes CASSPRQPNQPQHF.

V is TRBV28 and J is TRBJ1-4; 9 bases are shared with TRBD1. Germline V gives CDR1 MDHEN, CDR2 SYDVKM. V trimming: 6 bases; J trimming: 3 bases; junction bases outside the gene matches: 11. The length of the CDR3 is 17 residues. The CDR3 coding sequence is TGTGCCAGCAGGACGAACAGGGGGCTAGGGGCTAATGAAAAACTGTTTTTT. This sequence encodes CASRTNRGLGANEKLFF. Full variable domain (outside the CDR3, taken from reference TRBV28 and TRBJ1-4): DVKVTQSSRYLVKRTGEKVFLECVQDMDHENMFWYRQDPGLGLRLIYFSYDVKMKEKGDIPEGYSVSREKKERFSLILESASTNQTSMYLCASRTNRGLGANEKLFFGSGTQLSVL.